What follows are 17 T cell receptor beta chains derived from one specimen sequenced in a study of cytomegalovirus exposure and HLA in healthy donors. The data were produced by immunoSEQ multiplex PCR, yet TCRdb's version contains in-frame clones alone and is incomplete. The sample lists approximately 180,000 clones, more than 75% seen once, with more than 1.1% in the top ten. Input material: PBMCs. These receptors came from a woman in her late teens or twenties in good health and CMV-seronegative.

The chain couples TRBV2 to TRBJ1-1, with D perhaps TRBD1 (5 bases). CDR1 and CDR2 (germline): SNHLY, FYNNEI. This CDR3 spans 14 amino acids. V shed 6 bases and J shed 1 base, with 12 bases lying between them. CDR3 in amino acids: CASSLLRENTEAFF. The CDR3 bases are TGTGCCAGCAGCCTCCTCAGGGAGAACACTGAAGCTTTCTTT.

The CDR3 here is CASLLGQVEFGYTF. Written as DNA, the CDR3 is TGTGCCAGCCTACTAGGGCAGGTCGAATTTGGCTACACCTTC. The V and J genes are TRBV6-6 and TRBJ1-2; D unresolved. CDR1 is MNHNY, CDR2 SVGAGI, per germline (reference sequence). Trimming pared 8 bases from V and 7 bases from J, leaving 20 bases between. CDR3 length equals 14 residues.

V and J are TRBV5-1 and TRBJ2-2; D is ambiguous. Germline V gene lookup returns CDR1 SGHRS and CDR2 YFSETQ. This CDR3 has 15 amino acids. V lost 7 bases, J lost 0 bases, and 13 bases lay in between. The CDR3 region has the DNA TGCGCCAGCCGCGCGGCTACCCCGAACACCGGGGAGCTGTTTTTT. This translates into CASRAATPNTGELFF.

This chain connects TRBV5-6 to TRBJ1-5, with D uncertain. This CDR3 is 15 amino acids long. Trimming pared 0 bases from V and 4 bases from J, leaving 11 bases between. The V gene's germline CDR1 is SGHDT and CDR2 YYEEEE. Here the CDR3 reads CASSLGGGRNQPQHF. In DNA, the CDR3 is TGTGCCAGCAGCTTGGGTGGAGGGCGGAATCAGCCCCAGCATTTT.

The chain links TRBV6-6 to TRBJ1-4; the match to TRBD1 covers 7 bases. Germline-derived CDR1 and CDR2 are MNHNY and SVGAGI (reference sequence). V dropped 5 bases and J dropped 12; count of bases not matched to a gene: 6. This CDR3 has 12 amino acids. The CDR3 nucleotides read TGTGCCAGCAGTACTGACAGGGTCCAACTGTTTTTT. Amino acid sequence: CASSTDRVQLFF.

This chain links TRBV5-1 with TRBJ2-7, with D uncertain. CDR3 length equals 13 residues. CDR1 SGHRS and CDR2 YFSETQ come from the germline V gene. V shed 0 bases and J shed 3 bases, with 7 bases lying between them. The CDR3 spells CASSLESVYEQYF. The CDR3 nucleotides are TGCGCCAGCAGCTTGGAGAGCGTCTACGAGCAGTACTTC.

This rearrangement joins TRBV6-5 to TRBJ1-2, with a possible D match to TRBD1 (6 bases). Deletions cut 5 bases from V and 3 bases from J, with 10 bases between. The CDR3 loop spans 13 amino acids. CDR1 and CDR2 (germline): MNHEY, SVGAGI. CDR3 nucleotide sequence: TGTGCCAGCAGTACAGGGATGCACTATGGCTACACCTTC. Protein sequence: CASSTGMHYGYTF.

Written as DNA, the CDR3 is TGCGCCAGCAGAGGTTCACTAGCGGGAGCCTCGTACGAGCAGTACTTC. It encodes CASRGSLAGASYEQYF. The V and J genes are TRBV5-1 and TRBJ2-7, with 11 bases lining up with TRBD2. In germline, CDR1 is SGHRS, CDR2 YFSETQ. V lost 5 bases, J lost 4 bases, and 11 bases stayed unmatched. This CDR3 region has 16 residues.

This chain joins TRBV5-4 and TRBJ2-3; the D is unclear. V shed 2 bases and J shed 2 bases, with 3 bases lying between them. Germline values: CDR1 SGHNT, CDR2 YYREEE (reference sequence). The CDR3 is 12 residues long. DNA for the CDR3: TGTGCCAGCAGCTTCATCACAGATACGCAGTATTTT. As protein: CASSFITDTQYF.

The rearrangement links TRBV7-2 to TRBJ2-7, with TRBD2 matching over 14 bases. The germline CDR1 and CDR2 sequences are SGHTA and FQGNSA. CDR3 length: 16 amino acids. Trimming removed 5 bases from V and 5 bases from J; junction bases left unmatched: 8. The CDR3 nucleotides are TGTGCCAGCAGCCCTCCGGGACTAGCGGGAGTAAACGAGCAGTACTTC. Residues: CASSPPGLAGVNEQYF.

The chain has TRBV7-9 and TRBJ2-7, with D uncertain. The CDR3 consists of 14 residues. Germline V gene sequence: CDR1 SEHNR, CDR2 FQNEAQ (reference sequence). V was cut by 4 bases and J by 6 bases, with 16 bases left in between. CDR3 nucleotide sequence: TGTGCCAGCAGCTCAGACATATACACGGCCGAGCAGTACTTC. It encodes CASSSDIYTAEQYF.

This clone was detected only once. The chain joins TRBV11-2 to TRBJ1-1; D gene uncertain. From germline, CDR1 is SGHAT and CDR2 FQNNGV. The CDR3 totals 12 residues. V was pared by 2 bases and J by 6 bases, with 7 bases between. CDR3 loop: CASSLLSPEAFF. As DNA, the CDR3 is TGTGCCAGCAGCTTACTTAGTCCTGAAGCTTTCTTT.

V and J are TRBV30 and TRBJ1-1; no reliable D call. Germline V CDR1 and CDR2: GTSNPN, SVGIG (reference sequence). V lost 3 bases and J lost 2, with 10 bases in between. This CDR3 is 13 amino acids long. CDR3 residues: CAWRGDSNTEAFF. The CDR3 region has the DNA TGTGCCTGGAGAGGAGATTCAAACACTGAAGCTTTCTTT.

The chain joins TRBV7-9 to TRBJ2-5, with a weak D call TRBD2 (6 bases). Trimming removed 2 bases at V and 3 bases at J, with 7 bases between. CDR1 is SEHNR and CDR2 is FQNEAQ in the germline V gene (reference sequence). This CDR3 contains 13 residues. The CDR3 loop reads CASSLWGEETQYF. CDR3 nucleotide sequence: TGTGCCAGCAGCTTATGGGGGGAAGAGACCCAGTACTTC.

The chain uses TRBV29-1 and TRBJ2-7; 7 nucleotides match TRBD1. This CDR3 contains 15 residues. Looked up from germline, CDR1 is SQVTM and CDR2 is ANQGSEA. The V and J ends lost 2 bases and 4 bases, in that order; junction bases with no gene match: 11. The CDR3 sequence is CSVEQRDSVGYEQYF. CDR3 sequence (DNA): TGCAGCGTTGAACAGAGGGACAGCGTGGGTTACGAGCAGTACTTC.

J is TRBJ2-5 and V is TRBV19; 9 bases match TRBD2. The trim removed 7 bases at V and 7 bases at J, leaving 10 bases unmatched. Germline V gene data show CDR1 as LNHDA and CDR2 as SQIVND (reference sequence). The CDR3 runs to 14 residues. In DNA, the CDR3 is TGTGCCAGTAATAGCGGGAGAAACGTAGGGACCCAGTACTTC. Amino acids: CASNSGRNVGTQYF.

Of note for this clone: Sequence at one end of the junction differs from germline and may be a read error. The CDR3 coding sequence is TGTGCCAGCAGTTTAGAGGGGCCAGGAGAAGCTTTCTTT. This gives the protein CASSLEGPGEAFF. The J gene is TRBJ1-1, the V gene TRBV11-3; TRBD1 might be the D (5 bases). This CDR3 comprises 13 residues. Germline CDR1 reads SGHNT; CDR2 reads YENEEA. Supplemented by reference TRBV11-3 and TRBJ1-1, the full variable domain reads EAGVVQSPRYKIIEKKQPVAFWCNPISGHNTLYWYLQNLGQGPELLIRYENEEAVDDSQLPKDRFSAERLKGVDSTLKIQPAELGDSAVYLCASSLEGPGEAFFGQGTRLTVV.